Presented here are 20 T cell receptor beta chains from one specimen sequenced in a study of control samples from healthy donors and cancer patients. Profiled with immunoSEQ multiplex PCR; TCRdb holds only in-frame clones, not every one. The repertoire holds approximately 100,000 clones, with approximately 90% as singletons. Sequencing used blood. Source of these receptors: a woman aged 45-65 years in good health.

The chain joins TRBV5-1 to TRBJ2-1; D gene uncertain. V was shortened by 0 bases and J by 4 bases, with 11 bases between the two germline ends. This CDR3 has 15 residues. Germline loops: CDR1 SGHRS, CDR2 YFSETQ. CDR3 DNA: TGCGCCAGCAGCTTGGATGGCGGAAATTACAATGAGCAGTTCTTC. Its protein product is CASSLDGGNYNEQFF.

This chain connects TRBV9 to TRBJ1-1; TRBD1 might be the D (5 bases). CDR3 length: 15 amino acids. Germline loops: CDR1 SGDLS, CDR2 YYNGEE. V was shortened by 4 bases and J by 0 bases, with 13 bases between the two germline ends. CDR3 nucleotides: TGTGCCAGCAGCCCACGAGGGGACCTGAACACTGAAGCTTTCTTT. Protein product: CASSPRGDLNTEAFF. Full variable domain (missing parts from reference TRBV9 and TRBJ1-1): DSGVTQTPKHLITATGQRVTLRCSPRSGDLSVYWYQQSLDQGLQFLIQYYNGEERAKGNILERFSAQQFPDLHSELNLSSLELGDSALYFCASSPRGDLNTEAFFGQGTRLTVV.

The J gene is TRBJ1-1, the V gene TRBV29-1; D is unresolved. From germline, CDR1 is SQVTM and CDR2 ANQGSEA. This CDR3 comprises 11 residues. Trimming took 6 bases from V and 1 from J, leaving 6 bases between them. CDR3 amino acids: CSVEKNTEAFF. The CDR3 bases are TGCAGCGTAGAGAAGAACACTGAAGCTTTCTTT.

The gene calls are TRBV7-6 and TRBJ1-5; D possibly corresponds to TRBD1 (6 bases). V was pared by 3 bases and J by 6 bases, with 15 bases between. Germline loops: CDR1 SGHVS, CDR2 FNYEAQ. The CDR3 runs 15 residues. CDR3: CASSFRGARAQPQHF. As DNA, the CDR3 is TGTGCCAGCAGCTTTCGGGGGGCGCGCGCTCAGCCCCAGCATTTT. Full variable domain (outside the CDR3, taken from reference TRBV7-6 and TRBJ1-5): GAGVSQSPRYKVTKRGQDVALRCDPISGHVSLYWYRQALGQGPEFLTYFNYEAQQDKSGLPNDRFSAERPEGSISTLTIQRTEQRDSAMYRCASSFRGARAQPQHFGDGTRLSIL.

The chain carries TRBV7-2 and TRBJ1-5; D is perhaps TRBD1 (5 bases). CDR3 length equals 15 residues. Trimming took off 5 bases at V and 2 bases at J, with 13 bases between the two ends. Looked up from germline, CDR1 is SGHTA and CDR2 is FQGNSA. The CDR3 loop reads CASSPGGIGNQPQHF. CDR3 nucleotides: TGTGCCAGCAGCCCCGGGGGGATTGGCAATCAGCCCCAGCATTTT.

V is TRBV5-1 and J is TRBJ2-5; D possibly matches TRBD1 or TRBD2 (5 bases each). The germline CDR1 and CDR2 sequences are SGHRS and YFSETQ. V lost 0 bases, J lost 5 bases, and 11 bases lay in between. The CDR3 covers 14 residues. CDR3 DNA sequence: TGCGCCAGCAGCTTGGCATCGGGGACGGAGACCCAGTACTTC. It yields the protein CASSLASGTETQYF.

The chain employs TRBV13 and TRBJ2-1; 7 bases fit TRBD2. This CDR3 contains 15 residues. The germline V gene has CDR1 PRHDT and CDR2 FYEKMQ (reference sequence). V shed 3 bases and J 3 bases; nucleotides not matched to a gene: 5. CDR3 coding DNA: TGTGCCAGCAGCTTCTCCCCTAGCGGCTACAATGAGCAGTTCTTC. Encoded protein: CASSFSPSGYNEQFF. The full variable domain, its missing parts supplied by reference TRBV13 and TRBJ2-1, is AAGVIQSPRHLIKEKRETATLKCYPIPRHDTVYWYQQGPGQDPQFLISFYEKMQSDKGSIPDRFSAQQFSDYHSELNMSSLELGDSALYFCASSFSPSGYNEQFFGPGTRLTVL.

This chain joins TRBV3-1 (or the pseudogene TRBV3-2) and TRBJ2-7; D might be TRBD2 (6 bases). V was pared by 1 base and J by 9 bases, with 13 bases between. Germline CDR1 LGHDT, CDR2 YNNKEL (reference sequence). This CDR3 is 13 amino acids long. The CDR3 bases are TGTGCCAGCAGCCAAGGGGGGGAAATGGGGCAGTACTTC. Amino acids: CASSQGGEMGQYF.

This clone was counted once. The J gene is TRBJ2-6, the V gene TRBV16; TRBD2 matches 7 bases. Germline CDR1 KGHSY, CDR2 FQNENV. The CDR3 loop spans 18 amino acids. The J segment lost 0 bases and the V segment lost 0 bases, leaving 5 bases of the junction unmatched. The CDR3: CASSQSGRGPSGANVLTF. The CDR3 nucleotides are TGTGCCAGCAGCCAATCAGGGAGGGGACCCTCTGGGGCCAACGTCCTGACTTTC.

This chain joins TRBV7-7 and TRBJ2-5, with D hard to call. The CDR3 has 15 residues. Germline assignment: CDR1 SSHAT and CDR2 FNYEAQ (reference sequence). Trimming took off 6 bases at V and 5 bases at J, with 19 bases between the two ends. CDR3: CASSSDGRSSETQYF. The CDR3, as DNA: TGTGCCAGCAGTTCCGACGGAAGATCAAGCGAGACCCAGTACTTC.

The sample holds one count of this clone. This rearrangement joins TRBV3-1 (or the pseudogene TRBV3-2) to TRBJ2-1; weak D call: TRBD2 (5 bases). The germline gives CDR1 LGHDT, CDR2 YNNKEL (reference sequence). The CDR3 sequence is 14 residues long. Deletions cut 3 bases from V and 4 bases from J, with 10 bases between. The CDR3 sequence: CASSHVPGYNEQFF. In nucleotides, the CDR3 is TGTGCCAGCAGCCATGTCCCGGGATACAATGAGCAGTTCTTC.

The chain links TRBV7-2 to TRBJ2-1; 8 bases map to TRBD2. The J segment lost 7 bases and the V segment lost 1 base, leaving 12 bases of the junction unmatched. The CDR3 extends over 17 amino acids. CDR1 and CDR2 from the germline V gene are SGHTA and FQGNSA. CDR3 region: CASSLGPSGGQGNEQFF. The CDR3 DNA reads TGTGCCAGCAGCTTAGGACCGAGCGGGGGTCAGGGAAATGAGCAGTTCTTC. The full variable domain, with the rest looked up from reference TRBV7-2 and TRBJ2-1, is GAGVSQSPSNKVTEKGKDVELRCDPISGHTALYWYRQSLGQGLEFLIYFQGNSAPDKSGLPSDRFSAERTGGSVSTLTIQRTQQEDSAVYLCASSLGPSGGQGNEQFFGPGTRLTVL.

The chain joins TRBV2 to TRBJ2-3, with 7 nucleotides matching TRBD2. Germline CDR1 and CDR2: SNHLY and FYNNEI. CDR3 length: 14 amino acids. J lost 2 bases, V lost 4 bases, and 3 bases had no gene match. CDR3 DNA: TGTGCCAGCAGTGCCAGCGGGGTCACAGATACGCAGTATTTT. Amino acid sequence: CASSASGVTDTQYF. Full variable domain (remainder filled in from reference TRBV2 and TRBJ2-3): EPEVTQTPSHQVTQMGQEVILRCVPISNHLYFYWYRQILGQKVEFLVSFYNNEISEKSEIFDDQFSVERPDGSNFTLKIRSTKLEDSAMYFCASSASGVTDTQYFGPGTRLTVL.

This chain uses TRBV5-1 with TRBJ1-1; tentatively, D is TRBD1 (6 bases). Germline lookup yields CDR1 SGHRS and CDR2 YFSETQ. The CDR3 has 14 amino acids. With 4 bases removed from V and 6 bases from J, the gap between germline ends came to 16 bases. The CDR3 DNA is TGCGCCAGCAGCCAACAGGGTGGGTGGGCTGAAGCTTTCTTT. Translated, it gives CASSQQGGWAEAFF.

The gene calls are TRBV7-3 and TRBJ2-1; 13 bases are a match to TRBD2. The length of the CDR3 is 16 residues. CDR1 is SGHTA and CDR2 is FQGTGA in the germline V gene. J lost 6 bases, V lost 5 bases, and 7 bases had no gene match. The CDR3 DNA follows: TGTGCCAGCAGCCCTTCCGGGACTAGCGGGACCAATGAGCAGTTCTTC. This gives the protein CASSPSGTSGTNEQFF.

The chain carries TRBV19 and TRBJ2-1, with D unclear. Per germline, CDR1 LNHDA and CDR2 SQIVND (reference sequence). The CDR3 extends over 12 amino acids. V dropped 4 bases and J dropped 4 bases, with 5 bases sitting between them. The CDR3 sequence is CASSNRYNEQFF. DNA for the CDR3: TGTGCCAGTAGTAACCGGTACAATGAGCAGTTCTTC. Full variable domain (remainder filled in from reference TRBV19 and TRBJ2-1): DGGITQSPKYLFRKEGQNVTLSCEQNLNHDAMYWYRQDPGQGLRLIYYSQIVNDFQKGDIAEGYSVSREKKESFPLTVTSAQKNPTAFYLCASSNRYNEQFFGPGTRLTVL.

The chain employs TRBV10-3 and TRBJ1-1; tentative D call: TRBD1 (6 bases). Per germline, CDR1 ENHRY and CDR2 SYGVKD. This CDR3 spans 16 amino acids. Trimming removed 3 bases from V and 4 bases from J, with 18 bases in between. The DNA of the CDR3 is TGTGCCATCAGTGACCTATCCGTGACAGGAATCACTGAAGCTTTCTTT. Amino acid sequence: CAISDLSVTGITEAFF.

The rearrangement uses TRBV7-8 and TRBJ1-3, with a weak D call TRBD1 (5 bases). V was clipped by 4 bases and J by 1 base, with 8 bases between them. This CDR3 contains 14 residues. CDR1 is SGHVS, CDR2 FQNEAQ, per germline. CDR3 sequence reads: CASSSRQSGNTIYF. The CDR3 nucleotides read TGTGCCAGCAGCTCTAGACAGTCTGGAAACACCATATATTTT.

In nucleotides, the CDR3 is TGTGCCAGCAGCTCACAGGTTTGGCAATACGAGCAGTACGTC. Its protein is CASSSQVWQYEQYV. The chain is built from TRBV11-2 and TRBJ2-7; D possibly corresponds to TRBD1 (5 bases). The ends were cut back, 4 bases at V and 4 bases at J, with 14 bases in the middle. The CDR3 sequence is 14 residues long. Germline loops: CDR1 SGHAT, CDR2 FQNNGV.

This sequence joins TRBV6-2 or TRBV6-3 and TRBJ2-7; D is perhaps TRBD1 (6 bases). Germline CDR1 and CDR2: MNHEY and SVGEGT. The CDR3 runs 14 residues. Trimming stripped 5 bases from V and 2 bases from J, with 13 bases between. The CDR3 DNA is TGTGCCAGCAGTCGACAGGTGCCACCCTACGAGCAGTACGTC. Translated, it gives CASSRQVPPYEQYV.